This is a list of T cell receptor beta chains from one sample in a study of T cells in narcolepsy. Only in-frame clones appear in the TCRdb table, and some are missing; sequencing was by immunoSEQ multiplex PCR. Altogether some 17,000 clones are present, more than 75% being singletons, with the ten largest covering over 0.7%. What was sequenced was memory (CD45RA-) CD4+ T cells from blood. Receptors originate from a human donor in good health. CDR3s leave out the opening cysteine and the closing phenylalanine or tryptophan. The order of the fields is V gene, J gene, CDR3 protein.

>TRBV9|TRBJ1-1
ASSSHFGGNTEAF
>TRBV19|TRBJ2-5
ASSRQILETQY
>TRBV5-1|TRBJ1-1
ASSWGPGQVETEAF
>TRBV5-1|TRBJ2-3
ASLAGQGRTDTQY
>TRBV5-4|TRBJ2-7
ASSFDRRNEQY
>TRBV10-1|TRBJ2-6
ASRDVSATELPSGANVLT
>TRBV6-1|TRBJ1-1
ASKRTGEAF
>TRBV4-1|TRBJ1-6
ASSQDGQDYNSPLH
>TRBV6-5|TRBJ2-5
ASSYSDGLVETQY
>TRBV7-2|TRBJ2-6
ASGGQVGANVLT
>TRBV11-2|TRBJ1-1
ASSLGMNTEAF
>TRBV7-2|TRBJ1-5
ASSLDRGFYQPQH
>TRBV5-4|TRBJ2-2
ASSLGIQGARTGELF
>TRBV13|TRBJ1-2
ASSRTGMGYT
>TRBV5-4|TRBJ2-1
ASSSPGGGSGKQF
>TRBV6-1|TRBJ2-7
ASSSGGRTYEQY
>TRBV27|TRBJ1-2
ASSRGTGGRGYT
>TRBV19|TRBJ1-1
ATMGRDAGDTEAF
>TRBV6-1|TRBJ2-2
ASSVLQGISTGELF
>TRBV18|TRBJ2-5
ASSPLQGRETQY
>TRBV19|TRBJ2-1
ASSPLRRMNSNEQF
>TRBV6-6|TRBJ1-4
AGGGGDEKLF
>TRBV19|TRBJ2-1
ASTPYSGNPYNEQF
>TRBV6-5|TRBJ1-1
ASGLRGARGTEAF
>TRBV7-9|TRBJ1-6
ASSLQGARSPLH
>TRBV19|TRBJ2-3
ASSSPPGLAGGPADTQY
>TRBV2|TRBJ1-1
ASSDFRAFPNTEAF
>TRBV11-2|TRBJ2-1
ASSLEGSSYNEQF